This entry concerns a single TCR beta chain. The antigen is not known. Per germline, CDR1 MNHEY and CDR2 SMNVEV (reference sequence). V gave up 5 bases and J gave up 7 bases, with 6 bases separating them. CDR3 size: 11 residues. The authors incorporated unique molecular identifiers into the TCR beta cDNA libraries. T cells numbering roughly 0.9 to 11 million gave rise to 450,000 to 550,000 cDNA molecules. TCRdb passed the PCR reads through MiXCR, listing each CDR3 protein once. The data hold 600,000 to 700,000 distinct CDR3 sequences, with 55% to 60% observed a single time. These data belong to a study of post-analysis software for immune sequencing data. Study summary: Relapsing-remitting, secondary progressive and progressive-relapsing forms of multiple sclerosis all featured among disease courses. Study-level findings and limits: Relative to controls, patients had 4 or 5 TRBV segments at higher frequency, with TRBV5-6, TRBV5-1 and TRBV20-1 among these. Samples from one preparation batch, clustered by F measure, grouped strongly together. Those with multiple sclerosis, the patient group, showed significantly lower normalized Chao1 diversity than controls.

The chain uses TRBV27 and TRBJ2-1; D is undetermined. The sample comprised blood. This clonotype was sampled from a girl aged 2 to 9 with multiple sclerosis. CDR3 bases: TGTGCCAGCAGTACCCTAAATGAGCAGTTCTTC. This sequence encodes CASSTLNEQFF.